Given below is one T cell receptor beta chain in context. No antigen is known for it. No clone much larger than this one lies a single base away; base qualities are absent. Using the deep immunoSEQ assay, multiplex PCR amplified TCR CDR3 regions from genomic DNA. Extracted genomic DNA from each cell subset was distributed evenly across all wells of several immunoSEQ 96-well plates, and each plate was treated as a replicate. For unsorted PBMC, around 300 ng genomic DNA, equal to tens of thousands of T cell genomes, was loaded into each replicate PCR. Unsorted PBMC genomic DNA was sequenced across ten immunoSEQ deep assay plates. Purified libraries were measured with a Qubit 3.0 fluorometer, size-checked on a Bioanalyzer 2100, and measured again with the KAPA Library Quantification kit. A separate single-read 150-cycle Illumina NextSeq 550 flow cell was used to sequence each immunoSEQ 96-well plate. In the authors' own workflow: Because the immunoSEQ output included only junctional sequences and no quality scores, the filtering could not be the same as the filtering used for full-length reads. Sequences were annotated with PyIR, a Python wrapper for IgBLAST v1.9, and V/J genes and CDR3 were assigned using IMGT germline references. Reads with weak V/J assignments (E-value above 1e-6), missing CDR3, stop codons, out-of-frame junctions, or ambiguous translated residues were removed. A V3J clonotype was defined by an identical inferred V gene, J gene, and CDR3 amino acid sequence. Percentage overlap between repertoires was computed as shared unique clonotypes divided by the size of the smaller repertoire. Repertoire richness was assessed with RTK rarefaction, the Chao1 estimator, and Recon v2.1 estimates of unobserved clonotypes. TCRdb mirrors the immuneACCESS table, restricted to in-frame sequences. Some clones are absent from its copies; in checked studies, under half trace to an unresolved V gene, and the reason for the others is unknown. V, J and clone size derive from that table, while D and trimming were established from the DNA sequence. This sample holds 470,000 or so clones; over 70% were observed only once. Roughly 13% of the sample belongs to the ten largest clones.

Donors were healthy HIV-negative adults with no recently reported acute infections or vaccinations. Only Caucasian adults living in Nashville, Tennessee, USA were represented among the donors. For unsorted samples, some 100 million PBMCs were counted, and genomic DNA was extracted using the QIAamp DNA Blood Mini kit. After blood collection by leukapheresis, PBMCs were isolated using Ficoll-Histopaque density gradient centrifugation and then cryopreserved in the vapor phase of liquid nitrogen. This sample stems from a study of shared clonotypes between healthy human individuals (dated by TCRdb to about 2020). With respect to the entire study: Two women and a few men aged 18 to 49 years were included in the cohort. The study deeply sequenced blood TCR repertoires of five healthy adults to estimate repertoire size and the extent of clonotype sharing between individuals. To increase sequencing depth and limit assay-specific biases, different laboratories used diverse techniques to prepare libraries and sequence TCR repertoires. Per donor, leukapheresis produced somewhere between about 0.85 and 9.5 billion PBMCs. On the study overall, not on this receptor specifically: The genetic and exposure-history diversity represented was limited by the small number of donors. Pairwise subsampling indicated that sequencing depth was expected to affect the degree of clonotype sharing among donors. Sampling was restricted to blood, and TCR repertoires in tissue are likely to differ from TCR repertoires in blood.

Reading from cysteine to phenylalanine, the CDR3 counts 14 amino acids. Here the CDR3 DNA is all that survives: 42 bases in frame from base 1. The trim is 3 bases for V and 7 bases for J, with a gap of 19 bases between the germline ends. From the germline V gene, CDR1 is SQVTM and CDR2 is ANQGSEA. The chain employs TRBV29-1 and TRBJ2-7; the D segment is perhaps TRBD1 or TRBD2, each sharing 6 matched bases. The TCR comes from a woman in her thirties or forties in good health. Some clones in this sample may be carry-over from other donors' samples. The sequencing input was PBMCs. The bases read TGCAGCGTTGACAGTCCAGGGGCTGCGGGAGAGCAGTACTTC. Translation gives CSVDSPGAAGEQYF.